This T cell receptor (beta chain) was recovered during a study of CD8 T cells in ankylosing spondylitis. Overall study results and limits: In synovial fluid and blood from reactive arthritis, some motif variants were previously reported. In ankylosing spondylitis patients, matched synovial fluid reportedly showed significant enrichment of disease-linked clones. About 8 highly homologous variants made up a TCR beta motif, and this motif appeared characteristic of ankylosing spondylitis blood.

A remark on this clonotype: Its target is unknown. A much larger clone lies a single base off, so this may be a read error.

Quantitative molecular-barcoded 5'-RACE generated the TCR beta libraries. TCRdb analysed the 5' RACE reads with MiXCR anew, one entry per CDR3 protein. The profile shows about 330,000 distinct CDR3 sequences, 7.5% to 9% of them singletons. This CDR3 contains 15 residues. Germline V lookup: CDR1 SGHVS, CDR2 FNYEAQ. The source material was blood, either unsorted or a sorted T cell fraction (not recorded which). This chain links TRBV7-6 with TRBJ2-1, with D possibly matching TRBD1 (6 bases). The receptor was derived from a male donor with ankylosing spondylitis. CDR3 nucleotides: TGTGCCAGCAGCTTAGGAGGACAGCTCTACAATCAGCAGTTCTTC. Its translation is CASSLGGQLYNQQFF.